The 27 T cell receptor beta chains listed next were all sequenced from one sample in a study of preoperative IRX-2 immunotherapy in early breast cancer. Libraries were prepared by immunoSEQ multiplex PCR; TCRdb keeps only in-frame clonotypes and omits some of them. The sample has over 30,000 clones; approximately 89% are singletons. The treatment here: preoperative locoregional IRX-2 cytokine immunotherapy. The sample was tumor tissue, taken after IRX-2 immunotherapy. The receptors come from a human donor with breast cancer.

This chain joins TRBV11-3 and TRBJ2-5, with D possibly being TRBD2 (7 bases). V was trimmed by 5 bases and J by 2 bases, leaving 18 bases between them. Per germline, CDR1 SGHNT and CDR2 YENEEA. This CDR3 spans 16 amino acids. The CDR3 protein is CASSPGMAGAQETQYF. Here the CDR3 DNA reads TGTGCCAGCAGCCCAGGGATGGCGGGGGCGCAAGAGACCCAGTACTTC.

V and J are TRBV30 and TRBJ1-5; tentatively, D is TRBD1 (6 bases). V was trimmed by 0 bases and J by 4 bases, leaving 7 bases between them. The germline V gene encodes CDR1 GTSNPN and CDR2 SVGIG (reference sequence). CDR3 length: 13 amino acids. The CDR3 protein is CAWSVTGNQPQHF. The CDR3 bases are TGTGCCTGGAGTGTTACAGGGAATCAGCCCCAGCATTTT.

This clone was observed a few times. Compared with germline, one end of the junction differs, possibly owing to a read error. V gene TRBV12-5 combines with J gene TRBJ2-7, with 14 bases aligning to TRBD2. The length of the CDR3 is 15 residues. In germline, CDR1 is LGHNT, CDR2 FRNRAP. DNA of the CDR3: TGTGCTAGTGGTTTACTCGGGACTAGCGGGGGCCGACAGCACTTC. Its translation: CASGLLGTSGGRQHF.

The chain carries TRBV15 and TRBJ1-2, with a possible D match to TRBD1 (5 bases). This CDR3 spans 14 amino acids. The V gene's germline CDR1 is LNHNV and CDR2 YYDKDF (reference sequence). V gave up 3 bases and J gave up 8 bases, with 16 bases separating them. This chain's CDR3 is CATSSGRGGGGYTF. The CDR3 bases are TGTGCCACCAGCAGCGGGCGGGGGGGAGGAGGCTACACCTTC.

The chain uses TRBV29-1 and TRBJ2-5; 9 bases map to TRBD1. V shed 3 bases and J 4 bases; nucleotides not matched to a gene: 6. CDR1 and CDR2 from the germline V gene are SQVTM and ANQGSEA. The CDR3 contains 14 residues. The CDR3 DNA is TGCAGCGTTGACGGGGACAGGGATAGAGAGACCCAGTACTTC. This encodes CSVDGDRDRETQYF.

This clone was picked up a small number of times. V is TRBV6-8 and J is TRBJ1-2; TRBD1 matches at 10 bases. The germline CDR1 and CDR2 sequences are MNHGY and SAAAGT. Trimming removed 5 bases from V and 13 bases from J; junction bases left unmatched: 10. This CDR3 contains 13 residues. CDR3 in amino acids: CASSSRDRGSGTF. The CDR3, as DNA: TGTGCCAGCAGTAGCCGGGACAGGGGTTCCGGCACCTTC.

CDR3 residues: CASGLVGLDTQYF. CDR3 in DNA: TGTGCTAGTGGTTTGGTGGGACTAGATACGCAGTATTTT. The V gene is TRBV12-5, the J gene TRBJ2-3; weak D call: TRBD2 (6 bases). The ends were cut back, 0 bases at V and 5 bases at J, with 6 bases in the middle. Per germline, CDR1 LGHNT and CDR2 FRNRAP. The CDR3 sequence is 13 residues long.

The chain combines TRBV30 with TRBJ2-7; D tentatively reads TRBD1 or TRBD2 (5 bases each). The CDR3 sequence is 14 residues long. Germline CDR1 and CDR2: GTSNPN and SVGIG (reference sequence). V gave up 5 bases and J gave up 2 bases, with 16 bases separating them. Here the CDR3 reads CAWPRDLITYEQYV. CDR3 sequence (DNA): TGTGCCTGGCCCCGGGACCTCATCACCTACGAGCAGTACGTC.

The chain recombines TRBV6-8 with TRBJ1-2; D call uncertain. Trimming pared 6 bases from V and 2 bases from J, leaving 13 bases between. The CDR3 sequence is 14 residues long. From germline, CDR1 is MNHGY and CDR2 SAAAGT. CDR3 in DNA: TGTGCCAGCAGCCCACTGAGCACGAACTATGGCTACACCTTC. Its translation: CASSPLSTNYGYTF.

The chain combines TRBV5-1 with TRBJ2-3; 8 nucleotides align to TRBD2. Germline V gene sequence: CDR1 SGHRS, CDR2 YFSETQ. J was trimmed by 2 bases and V by 1 base; bases with no gene match: 3. CDR3 length equals 15 residues. This CDR3 reads CASSLRGGLTDTQYF. The CDR3, as DNA: TGCGCCAGCAGCTTGCGGGGGGGGCTCACAGATACGCAGTATTTT.

The chain recombines TRBV7-6 with TRBJ2-7, with a possible D match to TRBD2 (5 bases). CDR3 length: 14 residues. Germline V gives CDR1 SGHVS, CDR2 FNYEAQ. V gave up 4 bases and J gave up 5 bases, with 15 bases separating them. The CDR3 sequence is CASSSQLVANEQYV. CDR3 DNA sequence: TGTGCCAGCAGCTCTCAGTTGGTAGCGAACGAGCAGTACGTC.

V gene TRBV11-1 combines with J gene TRBJ1-2, with D uncertain. There are 15 residues in the CDR3. Germline V lookup: CDR1 SGHAT, CDR2 FQDESV (reference sequence). Trimming removed 8 bases from V and 5 bases from J, with 21 bases in between. CDR3 protein: CASGREEIRGYGYTF. The CDR3 coding sequence is TGTGCCAGCGGAAGAGAGGAGATTCGGGGATATGGCTACACCTTC. Using reference TRBV11-1 and TRBJ1-2 for the parts outside the CDR3, the full variable domain is EAEVAQSPRYKITEKSQAVAFWCDPISGHATLYWYRQILGQGPELLVQFQDESVVDDSQLPKDRFSAERLKGVDSTLKIQPAELGDSAMYLCASGREEIRGYGYTFGSGTRLTVV.

The chain employs TRBV10-3 and TRBJ2-1; D is unresolved. CDR1 is ENHRY, CDR2 SYGVKD, per germline. The CDR3 length is 12 residues. Trimming shortened V by 4 bases and J by 10 bases, and 11 bases separated the two germline ends. CDR3 in amino acids: CAISGRQLEQFF. DNA of the CDR3: TGTGCCATCAGTGGCCGGCAGTTAGAGCAGTTCTTC.

This chain links TRBV19 with TRBJ1-5; 8 bases are a match to TRBD1. The CDR3 is 14 residues long. CDR1 and CDR2 from the germline V gene are LNHDA and SQIVND (reference sequence). Unmatched junction bases numbered 6, after V lost 6 bases and J lost 5 bases. CDR3 DNA: TGTGCCAGTAGAACTACAGGGGGTTATCAGCCCCAGCATTTT. This encodes CASRTTGGYQPQHF.

The chain is built from TRBV23-1 and TRBJ2-2, with TRBD1 matching over 11 bases. TRBV23-1 is assigned to the ORF class and has an uncertain function. V dropped 6 bases and J dropped 8; count of bases not matched to a gene: 8. The CDR3 extends over 15 amino acids. CDR3 region: CASSLGQGALGELFF. The CDR3 DNA reads TGCGCCAGCAGCTTAGGACAGGGGGCCCTTGGGGAGCTGTTTTTT.

V usage is TRBV19 and J usage is TRBJ2-2; D is unresolved. CDR1 LNHDA and CDR2 SQIVND come from the germline V gene (reference sequence). Trimming stripped 5 bases from V and 7 bases from J, with 8 bases between. The CDR3 totals 12 residues. The CDR3 bases are TGTGCCAGTAGTCAATCCCTCGGGGAGCTGTTTTTT. This gives the protein CASSQSLGELFF.

The chain carries TRBV7-1 and TRBJ2-7; a weak D match, TRBD1 (6 bases). TRBV7-1 counts as an open reading frame of uncertain function. V lost 5 bases, J lost 5 bases, and 22 bases lay in between. The CDR3 length is 16 residues. CDR3 loop: CASSPQGYPPPNEQYF. In DNA form, the CDR3 reads TGTGCCAGCAGCCCCCAGGGGTACCCCCCGCCCAACGAGCAGTACTTC.

This clone was seen a single time. The chain couples TRBV19 to TRBJ2-5; 9 nucleotides align to TRBD2. Trimming removed 5 bases from V and 5 bases from J; junction bases left unmatched: 9. Germline V gene data show CDR1 as LNHDA and CDR2 as SQIVND (reference sequence). The length of the CDR3 is 15 residues. In nucleotides, the CDR3 is TGTGCCAGTAGTGGTCTAGCGGGGTTGGAGGAGACCCAGTACTTC. It translates to CASSGLAGLEETQYF.

This clone was seen more than once but under ten times. The genes are TRBV11-3 and TRBJ2-5; TRBD2 matches 7 bases. V gave up 5 bases and J gave up 1 base; unmatched junction bases: 7. Germline CDR1 reads SGHNT; CDR2 reads YENEEA. CDR3 length equals 15 residues. CDR3 in amino acids: CASSPRPGGQETQYF. CDR3 coding DNA: TGTGCCAGCAGCCCCCGTCCGGGGGGCCAAGAGACCCAGTACTTC. The variable domain in full, with the rest retrieved from reference TRBV11-3 and TRBJ2-5, is EAGVVQSPRYKIIEKKQPVAFWCNPISGHNTLYWYLQNLGQGPELLIRYENEEAVDDSQLPKDRFSAERLKGVDSTLKIQPAELGDSAVYLCASSPRPGGQETQYFGPGTRLLVL.

The V gene is TRBV6-8, the J gene TRBJ1-5, with 8 positions matching TRBD1. Per the germline V gene, CDR1 is MNHGY and CDR2 is SAAAGT. The trim removed 0 bases at V and 9 bases at J, leaving 7 bases unmatched. The CDR3 loop spans 15 amino acids. CDR3 bases: TGTGCCAGCAGTTACTCAAGACAGGGGAAAGGGCCCCAGCATTTT. This gives the protein CASSYSRQGKGPQHF.

This clone was seen a handful of times. The chain combines TRBV11-3 with TRBJ2-4; weak D call: TRBD1 (5 bases). The CDR3 length is 14 residues. Per the germline V gene, CDR1 is SGHNT and CDR2 is YENEEA. V dropped 5 bases and J dropped 1 base, with 9 bases sitting between them. CDR3 in DNA: TGTGCCAGCAGCCTAGGGGTCGCCAAAAACATTCAGTACTTC. The encoded protein is CASSLGVAKNIQYF.

This sequence joins TRBV11-3 and TRBJ2-2; 16 nucleotides match TRBD2. V lost 3 bases and J lost 5; bases outside the gene matches: 12. From germline, CDR1 is SGHNT and CDR2 YENEEA. This CDR3 spans 20 amino acids. CDR3 residues: CASSLAAGTSGGARTGELFF. DNA of the CDR3: TGTGCCAGCAGCTTGGCCGCCGGGACTAGCGGGGGGGCCCGGACCGGGGAGCTGTTTTTT.

V and J are TRBV18 and TRBJ1-6; D may be TRBD1 (6 bases). CDR3 length equals 16 residues. V lost 4 bases and J lost 7, with 17 bases in between. The germline V gene has CDR1 KGHSH and CDR2 LQKENI. The chain's CDR3 is CASSREGQATNSPLHF. The CDR3 DNA sequence: TGTGCCAGCTCACGCGAGGGACAAGCAACCAATTCACCCCTCCACTTT.

The chain couples TRBV15 to TRBJ2-5; D gene uncertain. From germline, CDR1 is LNHNV and CDR2 YYDKDF (reference sequence). V was pared by 3 bases and J by 5 bases, with 16 bases between. The CDR3 has 15 amino acids. The CDR3 DNA follows: TGTGCCACCAGCAGTAACGGCAGGCAACTTGAGACCCAGTACTTC. This codes for CATSSNGRQLETQYF.

The chain joins TRBV7-6 to TRBJ1-3; D unclear. The CDR3 has 14 amino acids. Germline-derived CDR1 and CDR2 are SGHVS and FNYEAQ. Trimming took 0 bases from V and 2 from J, leaving 5 bases between them. CDR3 nucleotide sequence: TGTGCCAGCAGCTTAGCTCTGGCTGGAAACACCATATATTTT. This gives the protein CASSLALAGNTIYF.

This clone was observed once. The rearrangement joins TRBV6-8 to TRBJ1-1; D is perhaps TRBD1 (6 bases). Germline-derived CDR1 and CDR2 are MNHGY and SAAAGT. V shed 3 bases and J shed 4 bases, with 9 bases lying between them. The CDR3 sequence is 13 residues long. CDR3 sequence: CASSYPGATEAFF. The CDR3 DNA is TGTGCCAGCAGTTATCCGGGGGCCACTGAAGCTTTCTTT.

The CDR3 loop is CASSPRGVFQETQYF. DNA of the CDR3: TGTGCCAGCTCACCACGCGGGGTGTTCCAAGAGACCCAGTACTTC. The chain carries TRBV18 and TRBJ2-5, with a weak D call TRBD2 (6 bases). V was shortened by 1 base and J by 1 base, with 10 bases between the two germline ends. The CDR3 sequence is 15 residues long. Germline lookup yields CDR1 KGHSH and CDR2 LQKENI. Variable domain in full (rest from reference TRBV18 and TRBJ2-5): NAGVMQNPRHLVRRRGQEARLRCSPMKGHSHVYWYRQLPEEGLKFMVYLQKENIIDESGMPKERFSAEFPKEGPSILRIQQVVRGDSAAYFCASSPRGVFQETQYFGPGTRLLVL.